A selection of T cell receptor beta chains follows, all from one sample in a study of T cells in Graves' hyperthyroidism and ophthalmopathy. TCRdb re-derived calls from the multiplex PCR reads in MiXCR, one entry per CDR3 protein. In the table there are 300,000 to 450,000 distinct CDR3 sequences, around 18% of which are singletons. The sample taken for sequencing was blood. Receptors originate from a man in his late teens or twenties with Graves' ophthalmopathy. Each CDR3 is given with its conserved first and last residue. The D gene is left open where the match is weak. A row's size may be missing; if present it is once, few, many or a size class.

d_call j_call clone_size v_call cdr3_nt cdr3_aa
. TRBJ2-7 many TRBV2 TGTGCCAGCAGTGAAGAAGGGGCGGTTCTGGCCTACGAGCAGTACTTC CASSEEGAVLAYEQYF
TRBD1 TRBJ1-2 . TRBV10-3 TGTGCCACCGGAGGCTACAGGGGGCTGGGCTATGGCTACACCTTC CATGGYRGLGYGYTF
. TRBJ1-5 many TRBV6-1 TGTGCCACACAGGGACGCAATCAGCCCCAGCATTTT CATQGRNQPQHF
TRBD2 TRBJ2-1 . TRBV5-4 TGTGCCAGCAGCGATCTAGCGGGGGCCCCCAGAAGCTCCTACAATGAGCAGTTCTTC CASSDLAGAPRSSYNEQFF
. TRBJ1-2 many TRBV6-6 TGTGCCAGCAGTTACTCGGGCTTGGGGTTATATGGCTACACCTTC CASSYSGLGLYGYTF
TRBD2 TRBJ2-5 many TRBV3-1 TGTGCCAGCAGGAGACTAGCACAGGAGACCCAGTACTTC CASRRLAQETQYF
TRBD2 TRBJ2-3 many TRBV2 TGTGCCAGCAGTGAGGGAGGGAGCACAGATACGCAGTATTTT CASSEGGSTDTQYF
. TRBJ1-2 few TRBV6-5 TGTGCCAGCAGTTACACGCTAGACAGTAACTATGGCTACACCTTC CASSYTLDSNYGYTF
TRBD1 TRBJ2-7 . TRBV18 TGTGCCAGCTCACCTACGGCCGGGACAGGAATCTACGAGCAGTACTTC CASSPTAGTGIYEQYF
. TRBJ2-5 . TRBV5-1 TGCGCCAGCAATTCGGGACTGGAAGAGACCCAGTACTTC CASNSGLEETQYF
TRBD1 TRBJ2-5 . TRBV11-2 TGTGCCAGCAGCTTAGATAACAGGGGGGAGACCCAGTACTTC CASSLDNRGETQYF
. TRBJ2-1 . TRBV19 TGTGCCAGTAGTATCCTCTCGAGCAATGAGCAGTTCTTC CASSILSSNEQFF
. TRBJ2-2 many TRBV2 TGTGCCAGCATTAGTGAGGAGTCCGGGGAGCTGTTTTTT CASISEESGELFF
. TRBJ1-1 . TRBV9 TGTGCCAGCAGCGTCGGGTTAACCCATCCTGAAGCTTTCTTT CASSVGLTHPEAFF